In its sample, the clone carrying this TCR beta chain was seen many times. The sample originates from a study of T-cell reconstitution after alpha-beta-depleted transplantation in children. V lost 4 bases to trimming and J lost 7 bases; unmatched junction nucleotides: 6. CDR3 length: 14 amino acids. Germline CDR1 MNHEY, CDR2 SVGEGT. A library of TCRbeta sequences, prepared with unique molecular identifiers, was generated. In TCRdb, the PCR reads were re-called with MiXCR into one record per CDR3 protein. The repertoire has hundreds of thousands of distinct CDR3 sequences, approximately 12% of them found once; the top ten carry approximately 4.3%.

This specimen was PBMCs, taken from the stem cell graft. The receptor comes from a human donor who donated a stem cell graft to a child with Fanconi anemia. The gene calls are TRBV6-2 or TRBV6-3 and TRBJ2-2; 7 nucleotides align to TRBD1. CDR3 region: CASSLQGIYGELFF. In DNA form, the CDR3 reads TGTGCCAGCAGTTTACAGGGGATCTACGGGGAGCTGTTTTTT.